One sample yielded the 9 T cell receptor beta chains listed below, sequenced in a study of graft-versus-host responses after intestinal transplantation. These receptors' targets are unknown. Sequencing was performed with immunoSEQ multiplex PCR; in TCRdb, only in-frame clones are kept and a portion is missing. The repertoire consists of more than 85,000 clones, with roughly 92% occurring once and the leading ten covering about 0.072%. Sequencing was performed on unstimulated CD8+ T cells sorted from spleen or lymph node cells, taken before transplant. The receptors were gathered from a human donor who was the organ donor for an intestinal transplant.

This clone was counted a few times. This sequence joins TRBV6-6 and TRBJ2-3, with D possibly matching TRBD2 (6 bases). The germline V gene encodes CDR1 MNHNY and CDR2 SVGAGI (reference sequence). The CDR3 totals 15 residues. V was shortened by 5 bases and J by 0 bases, with 12 bases between the two germline ends. CDR3 DNA sequence: TGTGCCAGCAGTGCCTCTGCGGGGAGCACAGATACGCAGTATTTT. Encoded protein: CASSASAGSTDTQYF.

V and J are TRBV29-1 and TRBJ2-1; 7 bases agree with TRBD2. V shed 4 bases and J 4 bases; nucleotides not matched to a gene: 7. This CDR3 is 14 amino acids long. The germline V gene encodes CDR1 SQVTM and CDR2 ANQGSEA. The CDR3, as DNA: TGCAGCGTTGTATCTAGCGGACTATACAATGAGCAGTTCTTC. Amino acids: CSVVSSGLYNEQFF.

The chain recombines TRBV13 with TRBJ2-2, with 12 bases aligning to TRBD2. CDR3 length: 15 amino acids. V was pared by 4 bases and J by 6 bases, with 3 bases of the junction left unmatched. The germline gives CDR1 PRHDT, CDR2 FYEKMQ (reference sequence). The CDR3 DNA reads as TGTGCCAGCAGCTCGACTAGCGGGAGCGCCGGGGAGCTGTTTTTT. Translated: CASSSTSGSAGELFF. The full variable domain, its missing parts supplied by reference TRBV13 and TRBJ2-2, is AAGVIQSPRHLIKEKRETATLKCYPIPRHDTVYWYQQGPGQDPQFLISFYEKMQSDKGSIPDRFSAQQFSDYHSELNMSSLELGDSALYFCASSSTSGSAGELFFGEGSRLTVL.

V gene TRBV4-1 combines with J gene TRBJ1-5; D call uncertain. V lost 1 base and J 0 bases, leaving 4 bases between the germline ends. Per germline, CDR1 MGHRA and CDR2 YSYEKL. This CDR3 contains 14 residues. CDR3 in DNA: TGCGCCAGCAGCCAAGCCTTTAGCAATCAGCCCCAGCATTTT. Translation: CASSQAFSNQPQHF.

The gene calls are TRBV30 and TRBJ1-3; unclear D gene. CDR3 length equals 16 residues. The V end lost 2 bases, the J end lost 9 bases, and 23 bases lay between the germline ends. The germline V gene has CDR1 GTSNPN and CDR2 SVGIG (reference sequence). The DNA of the CDR3 is TGTGCCTGGAGTCCACGGAGGTTTTTCCCGGGAGCCACCATATATTTT. Translated: CAWSPRRFFPGATIYF.

The V call is TRBV5-1, the J call TRBJ1-5; D is possibly TRBD1 (6 bases). Trimming removed 0 bases from V and 6 bases from J, with 13 bases in between. Germline CDR1 SGHRS, CDR2 YFSETQ. This CDR3 is 15 amino acids long. CDR3 amino acids: CASSLDLGAGQPQHF. CDR3 DNA sequence: TGCGCCAGCAGCTTGGATCTGGGGGCAGGTCAGCCCCAGCATTTT.

In DNA, the CDR3 is TGTGCCAGTAGTACCCTTCGGACTAGCGTGTGGGAGACCCAGTACTTC. Translated, it gives CASSTLRTSVWETQYF. The chain couples TRBV19 to TRBJ2-5; 9 nucleotides agree with TRBD2. J gave up 5 bases and V 4 bases, and 11 bases lay outside the gene matches. The CDR3 runs 16 residues. Germline CDR1 is LNHDA and CDR2 is SQIVND (reference sequence).

This clone was seen only once. J is TRBJ2-7 and V is TRBV19; 7 bases map to TRBD2. CDR1 and CDR2 (germline): LNHDA, SQIVND (reference sequence). The CDR3 contains 15 residues. The J segment lost 4 bases and the V segment lost 3 bases, leaving 9 bases of the junction unmatched. The CDR3 DNA sequence: TGTGCCAGTAGTATCTCCTGGGAGGGGATTTACGAGCAGTACTTC. It yields the protein CASSISWEGIYEQYF.

In this sample, this clone turned up a few times. This chain links TRBV4-2 with TRBJ1-6; D remains unclear. Deletions cut 3 bases from V and 5 bases from J, with 5 bases between. The CDR3 is 13 amino acids. Germline V lookup: CDR1 LGHNA, CDR2 YNFKEQ. The CDR3 loop reads CASSQGDNSPLHF. The CDR3 nucleotides read TGTGCCAGCAGCCAGGGAGATAATTCACCCCTCCACTTT.